These 20 T cell receptor beta chains originate from one sample sequenced in a study of T cell responses to AZD1222 COVID-19 vaccine. Method: immunoSEQ multiplex PCR; TCRdb's copy keeps in-frame clones and lacks some. The sample holds approximately 100,000 clones, roughly nine tenths seen once. The sample in question was peripheral blood, obtained on day 0 of AZD1222 vaccination. Receptors were obtained from an adult in good health.

This rearrangement joins TRBV5-4 to TRBJ2-2; the D gene is possibly TRBD2 (6 bases). Trimming took off 1 base at V and 4 bases at J, with 11 bases between the two ends. Germline V lookup: CDR1 SGHNT, CDR2 YYREEE (reference sequence). The CDR3 runs to 15 residues. Here the CDR3 reads CASSLRGNPTGELFF. In DNA, the CDR3 is TGTGCCAGCAGCTTGCGGGGGAACCCCACCGGGGAGCTGTTTTTT.

The J gene is TRBJ1-4, the V gene TRBV18; D ambiguous. Germline lookup yields CDR1 KGHSH and CDR2 LQKENI. The length of the CDR3 is 15 residues. The V end was cut by 3 bases, the J end by 8 bases, with 16 bases between. The DNA of the CDR3 is TGTGCCAGCTCACCTCCCAGACCCCAGCGGGAAAAACTGTTTTTT. This translates into CASSPPRPQREKLFF.

This chain connects TRBV18 to TRBJ1-2; D possibly corresponds to TRBD1 (6 bases). The CDR3 is 15 residues long. From germline, CDR1 is KGHSH and CDR2 LQKENI. The V and J ends lost 3 bases and 4 bases respectively, with 15 bases between them. The CDR3, as DNA: TGTGCCAGCTCACCCGACATGGGGGCGGGCTATGGCTACACCTTC. It specifies CASSPDMGAGYGYTF.

This chain uses TRBV27 with TRBJ1-1; a possible D gene is TRBD1 (6 bases). V was cut by 3 bases and J by 1 base, with 21 bases left in between. The CDR3 runs 18 residues. Germline assignment: CDR1 MNHEY and CDR2 SMNVEV (reference sequence). For the CDR3, the DNA is TGTGCCAGCAGTTTCTCAGGAGGGGGGCGGTTTCGGAACACTGAAGCTTTCTTT. It is translated as CASSFSGGGRFRNTEAFF.

CDR3 sequence reads: CASHIDRGAVTEAFF. CDR3 DNA sequence: TGTGCCAGTCACATAGACAGGGGCGCGGTCACTGAAGCTTTCTTT. The chain combines TRBV28 with TRBJ1-1; 8 positions match TRBD1. Germline-derived CDR1 and CDR2 are MDHEN and SYDVKM. CDR3 length: 15 residues. The V gene end was trimmed by 9 bases and the J gene end by 4 bases; junction bases not matched to a gene: 13.

The rearrangement joins TRBV28 to TRBJ2-7; either TRBD1 or TRBD2 may fit D (6 bases each). The ends were cut back, 8 bases at V and 2 bases at J, with 13 bases in the middle. CDR3 length: 13 residues. CDR1 is MDHEN, CDR2 SYDVKM, per germline. The CDR3 bases are TGTGCCAGCCAGATAGGGGGGCCCTACGAGCAGTACTTC. Translation: CASQIGGPYEQYF.

The J gene is TRBJ2-1, the V gene TRBV29-1; D remains ambiguous. The CDR3 sequence is 12 residues long. CDR1 and CDR2 (germline): SQVTM, ANQGSEA. V lost 3 bases to trimming and J lost 6 bases, with 9 bases between them. CDR3 region: CSVDVVPNEQFF. The CDR3 region has the DNA TGCAGCGTTGATGTCGTCCCCAATGAGCAGTTCTTC.

V and J are TRBV6-1 and TRBJ1-5; D gene unclear. The CDR3 contains 14 residues. Germline values: CDR1 MNHNS, CDR2 SASEGT. V lost 1 base, J lost 7 bases, and 11 bases lay in between. The CDR3 DNA sequence: TGTGCCAGCAGTGAAGTGTCAGTACGGCAGCCCCAGCATTTT. Residues: CASSEVSVRQPQHF.

V usage is TRBV21-1 and J usage is TRBJ1-2. TRBV21-1 is a pseudogene segment. This CDR3 comprises 14 residues. The CDR3 bases are TGTGCCAGCAGCAAAGGAGGGAGGAACTATGGCTACACCTTC. Amino acid sequence: CASSKGGRNYGYTF.

This chain's CDR3 is CASSKTGGTEAFF. CDR3 nucleotide sequence: TGTGCCAGCAGCAAGACAGGGGGCACTGAAGCTTTCTTT. V gene TRBV6-4 combines with J gene TRBJ1-1, with 9 bases lining up with TRBD1. V lost 6 bases to trimming and J lost 4 bases; unmatched junction nucleotides: 3. Germline V gene sequence: CDR1 MRHNA, CDR2 SNTAGT. The CDR3 has 13 amino acids.

The J gene is TRBJ1-2, the V gene TRBV12-3 or TRBV12-4; D is undetermined. Trimming pared 2 bases from V and 8 bases from J, leaving 6 bases between. The CDR3 has 11 amino acids. The CDR3 coding sequence is TGTGCCAGCAGTTTACCTGGGGGCTACACCTTC. Translating gives CASSLPGGYTF.

The V and J genes are TRBV19 and TRBJ2-1; 14 positions agree with TRBD2. This CDR3 has 19 amino acids. In germline, CDR1 is LNHDA, CDR2 SQIVND (reference sequence). V was pared by 1 base and J by 0 bases, with 5 bases of the junction left unmatched. The CDR3 sequence: CASSIGRTSGRSSYNEQFF. The CDR3 nucleotides read TGTGCCAGTAGTATAGGCAGGACTAGCGGGAGGAGCTCCTACAATGAGCAGTTCTTC.

V and J are TRBV5-8 and TRBJ1-3; D not certain. Trimming left V 0 bases short and J 0 bases short, with 10 bases between. The CDR3 runs to 16 residues. Germline V gene sequence: CDR1 SGHTS, CDR2 YDEGEE. The CDR3 DNA is TGTGCCAGCAGCTTGGAATCCCCAGCCTCTGGAAACACCATATATTTT. This gives the protein CASSLESPASGNTIYF.

CDR3 sequence: CASSPRLAGENTEAFF. The DNA of the CDR3 is TGTGCCAGCTCACCACGTCTGGCGGGGGAGAACACTGAAGCTTTCTTT. The chain combines TRBV18 with TRBJ1-1; tentative D call: TRBD1 (5 bases). V lost 1 base to trimming and J lost 1 base, with 13 bases between them. Germline V gene data show CDR1 as KGHSH and CDR2 as LQKENI. The CDR3 runs to 16 residues.

This rearrangement joins TRBV19 to TRBJ1-5; tentative D call: TRBD1 (6 bases). Germline CDR1 is LNHDA and CDR2 is SQIVND (reference sequence). The CDR3 is 14 residues long. V was cut by 6 bases and J by 10 bases, with 19 bases left in between. The CDR3 loop is CASRNHRVPVPQHF. The CDR3 DNA is TGTGCCAGTAGGAACCACAGGGTCCCGGTTCCCCAGCATTTT.

The rearrangement uses TRBV30 and TRBJ1-4, with D possibly matching TRBD1 (5 bases). The CDR3 is 14 residues long. The germline CDR1 and CDR2 sequences are GTSNPN and SVGIG (reference sequence). V was cut by 3 bases and J by 3 bases, with 11 bases left in between. CDR3 sequence reads: CAWRGGASNEKLFF. In nucleotides, the CDR3 is TGTGCCTGGAGAGGTGGGGCGTCTAATGAAAAACTGTTTTTT. Combining the CDR3 with reference TRBV30 and TRBJ1-4 gives the whole variable domain SQTIHQWPATLVQPVGSPLSLECTVEGTSNPNLYWYRQAAGRGLQLLFYSVGIGQISSEVPQNLSASRPQDRQFILSSKKLLLSDSGFYLCAWRGGASNEKLFFGSGTQLSVL.

The J gene is TRBJ1-1, the V gene TRBV7-9, with 7 nucleotides matching TRBD1. The CDR3 loop spans 14 amino acids. From germline, CDR1 is SEHNR and CDR2 FQNEAQ (reference sequence). The ends lost 2 bases at V and 6 bases at J; junction bases unmatched: 6. The CDR3 DNA reads as TGTGCCAGCAGCTTATATGACAGGGCCGCTGAAGCTTTCTTT. It encodes CASSLYDRAAEAFF.

The rearrangement uses TRBV4-1 and TRBJ2-3, with 16 bases matching TRBD2. CDR1 MGHRA and CDR2 YSYEKL come from the germline V gene. V was pared by 4 bases and J by 4 bases, with 8 bases of the junction left unmatched. The CDR3 has 18 residues. In nucleotides, the CDR3 is TGCGCCAGCAGCCGCGCCGGGACTAGCGGGGGGGCCTCAGATACGCAGTATTTT. Translating gives CASSRAGTSGGASDTQYF.

The V call is TRBV28, the J call TRBJ1-1, with TRBD1 matching 7 bases. CDR3 length equals 14 residues. CDR1 and CDR2 from the germline V gene are MDHEN and SYDVKM. V dropped 5 bases and J dropped 0; count of bases not matched to a gene: 3. CDR3: CASSVTGLNTEAFF. The CDR3 DNA sequence: TGTGCCAGCAGTGTGACAGGGTTGAACACTGAAGCTTTCTTT.

The chain uses TRBV6-6 and TRBJ1-2; the D gene is possibly TRBD1 (5 bases). This CDR3 spans 14 amino acids. V lost 10 bases and J 2 bases, leaving 17 bases between the germline ends. Germline CDR1 MNHNY, CDR2 SVGAGI (reference sequence). CDR3 protein: CATTHRRLNYGYTF. The CDR3 bases are TGTGCCACCACCCACAGGCGCTTGAACTATGGCTACACCTTC.